This passage covers 21 T cell receptor beta chains from one sample sequenced in a study of STAT5B mutations in CD4+ large granular lymphocyte leukemia. Sequencing used immunoSEQ multiplex PCR; TCRdb keeps in-frame clones, though not all of them. The table lists tens of thousands of clones, approximately 80% of them singletons, with approximately 3.8% in the top ten. Material: CD4+ T cells from blood buffy coats. These receptors were taken from a human donor in good health.

J is TRBJ1-1 and V is TRBV10-3; TRBD1 is a possible D gene (5 bases). Germline V CDR1 and CDR2: ENHRY, SYGVKD. The V end lost 10 bases, the J end lost 1 base, and 16 bases lay between the germline ends. This CDR3 is built from 14 residues. The CDR3 reads CASREYQGNTEAFF. CDR3 nucleotide sequence: TGTGCCAGCAGAGAATATCAGGGGAACACTGAAGCTTTCTTT.

The chain joins TRBV4-1 to TRBJ1-5; 8 bases fit TRBD1. Germline-derived CDR1 and CDR2 are MGHRA and YSYEKL. The V gene end was trimmed by 3 bases and the J gene end by 3 bases; junction bases not matched to a gene: 4. The length of the CDR3 is 15 residues. The CDR3 region is CASSQGQVLNQPQHF. DNA of the CDR3: TGCGCCAGCAGCCAGGGACAGGTCCTCAATCAGCCCCAGCATTTT.

This chain links TRBV7-8 with TRBJ2-5, with TRBD2 matching 11 bases. After removal of 3 bases from V and 1 base from J, the junction contained 4 bases not matched to a gene. This CDR3 has 16 amino acids. Germline values: CDR1 SGHVS, CDR2 FQNEAQ. CDR3 sequence reads: CASSFSSGGFQETQYF. The CDR3 DNA is TGTGCCAGCAGCTTTTCTAGCGGGGGGTTCCAAGAGACCCAGTACTTC. The variable domain in full, with the rest retrieved from reference TRBV7-8 and TRBJ2-5, is GAGVSQSPRYKVAKRGQDVALRCDPISGHVSLFWYQQALGQGPEFLTYFQNEAQLDKSGLPSDRFFAERPEGSVSTLKIQRTQQEDSAVYLCASSFSSGGFQETQYFGPGTRLLVL.

V is TRBV7-8 and J is TRBJ2-1, with 9 bases identical to TRBD1. With V trimmed by 5 bases and J by 8 bases, 7 bases remained unmatched. The CDR3 contains 14 residues. The germline V gene encodes CDR1 SGHVS and CDR2 FQNEAQ. The CDR3 DNA follows: TGTGCCAGCAGCGTCGGGACAGGGTCTTATGAGCAGTTCTTC. It encodes CASSVGTGSYEQFF.

This clone was counted a single time. The rearrangement links TRBV27 to TRBJ1-2, with 10 bases fitting TRBD1. V trimming: 6 bases; J trimming: 3 bases; junction bases outside the gene matches: 10. The CDR3 consists of 16 residues. Germline V gives CDR1 MNHEY, CDR2 SMNVEV (reference sequence). The CDR3 coding sequence is TGTGCCAGCAGCCCCGGGACAGGGGAGGTGGACTATGGCTACACCTTC. It yields the protein CASSPGTGEVDYGYTF.

The rearrangement links TRBV2 to TRBJ1-1; D possibly corresponds to TRBD1 (6 bases). Germline V gene data show CDR1 as SNHLY and CDR2 as FYNNEI. The CDR3 extends over 15 amino acids. Trimming removed 4 bases at V and 0 bases at J, with 12 bases between. This CDR3 is CASSVSGALNTEAFF. The CDR3 DNA is TGTGCCAGCAGTGTATCAGGGGCGCTGAACACTGAAGCTTTCTTT.

This clone was observed a single time. The chain is built from TRBV4-3 and TRBJ2-3, with no clear D. The V end was cut by 0 bases, the J end by 2 bases, with 6 bases between. Germline V lookup: CDR1 LGHNA, CDR2 YSLEER. The CDR3 is 14 amino acids. CDR3 in amino acids: CASSQDRLTDTQYF. The CDR3, as DNA: TGCGCCAGCAGCCAAGATCGCCTCACAGATACGCAGTATTTT.

The gene calls are TRBV25-1 and TRBJ2-1; 9 bases line up with TRBD2. The CDR3 is 16 residues long. Germline V gives CDR1 MGHDK, CDR2 SYGVNS. V dropped 0 bases and J dropped 9; count of bases not matched to a gene: 9. The CDR3 nucleotides are TGTGCCAGCAGTGAATATGGAGCGGGAGGTGGGGGTGAGCAGTTCTTC. It specifies CASSEYGAGGGGEQFF.

This clone came up once. This chain joins TRBV11-2 and TRBJ1-2; D is perhaps TRBD1 (6 bases). The CDR3 loop spans 14 amino acids. The germline V gene encodes CDR1 SGHAT and CDR2 FQNNGV. V lost 5 bases and J 4 bases, leaving 14 bases between the germline ends. As DNA, the CDR3 is TGTGCCAGCAGCGTCCAGGGACAAACCTATGGCTACACCTTC. It is translated as CASSVQGQTYGYTF. Variable domain in full (rest from reference TRBV11-2 and TRBJ1-2): EAGVAQSPRYKIIEKRQSVAFWCNPISGHATLYWYQQILGQGPKLLIQFQNNGVVDDSQLPKDRFSAERLKGVDSTLKIQPAKLEDSAVYLCASSVQGQTYGYTFGSGTRLTVV.

The J gene is TRBJ2-7, the V gene TRBV6-6, with 9 bases lining up with TRBD1. J gave up 3 bases and V 10 bases, and 7 bases lay outside the gene matches. Germline CDR1 is MNHNY and CDR2 is SVGAGI (reference sequence). The CDR3 totals 13 residues. CDR3 in amino acids: CATNGGQGYEQYF. The CDR3 DNA is TGTGCCACCAACGGGGGACAGGGCTACGAGCAGTACTTC.

The chain is built from TRBV6-1 and TRBJ2-5, with 9 bases that match TRBD1. The end of the DNA is better explained by TRBJ2-7, so the J call may be wrong. There are 14 residues in the CDR3. Per germline, CDR1 MNHNS and CDR2 SASEGT. The CDR3 loop is CASNPGQGTYEQYF. In nucleotides, the CDR3 is TGTGCCAGCAACCCGGGACAGGGAACCTACGAGCAGTACTTC.

This clone was found once. The chain employs TRBV29-1 and TRBJ1-6; 7 bases align to TRBD1. This CDR3 is built from 17 residues. From germline, CDR1 is SQVTM and CDR2 ANQGSEA. Trimming cost V 0 bases and J 0 bases; bases outside gene matches: 5. The CDR3 bases are TGCAGCGTTGAAGATCAGGGGGGTAGCTCCTATAATTCACCCCTCCACTTT. This translates into CSVEDQGGSSYNSPLHF.

The CDR3 bases are TGCGCCAGCAGCCAAGGTGAACGGGGGAAGGCTTTCTTT. Residues: CASSQGERGKAFF. The chain couples TRBV4-3 to TRBJ1-1; D may be TRBD1 (5 bases). The V and J ends lost 1 base and 11 bases respectively, with 14 bases between them. The germline CDR1 and CDR2 sequences are LGHNA and YSLEER. The CDR3 is 13 amino acids.

The V call is TRBV6-1, the J call TRBJ1-2; D is uncertain. This CDR3 is built from 13 residues. V was shortened by 3 bases and J by 5 bases, with 10 bases between the two germline ends. Germline CDR1 MNHNS, CDR2 SASEGT. The CDR3 region is CASSDPGEYGYTF. The DNA for the CDR3 is TGTGCCAGCAGTGACCCCGGAGAATATGGCTACACCTTC.

The chain combines TRBV5-1 with TRBJ1-2; no clear D gene. This CDR3 has 13 residues. V lost 0 bases to trimming and J lost 5 bases, with 8 bases between them. Germline assignment: CDR1 SGHRS and CDR2 YFSETQ. The DNA for the CDR3 is TGCGCCAGCAGCTTGGAGGGAAAGTATGGCTACACCTTC. It encodes CASSLEGKYGYTF. Full variable domain (rest looked up from reference TRBV5-1 and TRBJ1-2): KAGVTQTPRYLIKTRGQQVTLSCSPISGHRSVSWYQQTPGQGLQFLFEYFSETQRNKGNFPGRFSGRQFSNSRSEMNVSTLELGDSALYLCASSLEGKYGYTFGSGTRLTVV.

The rearrangement uses TRBV11-2 and TRBJ2-2; D ambiguous. The CDR3 runs 13 residues. Germline CDR1 SGHAT, CDR2 FQNNGV. V gave up 7 bases and J gave up 6 bases, with 12 bases separating them. CDR3 protein: CASTYSGPGELFF. The CDR3 region has the DNA TGTGCCAGCACCTACTCCGGCCCCGGGGAGCTGTTTTTT.

The V gene is TRBV25-1, the J gene TRBJ1-5; D remains unclear. The CDR3 is 14 residues long. Between the trimmed V and J ends, which lost 1 base and 7 bases, there was a span of 11 bases. Germline CDR1 MGHDK, CDR2 SYGVNS. The CDR3 sequence is CASSEWDFGQPQHF. The CDR3 region has the DNA TGTGCCAGCAGTGAATGGGATTTTGGCCAGCCCCAGCATTTT.

The gene calls are TRBV5-6 and TRBJ2-3; D is possibly TRBD2 (7 bases). CDR3 length: 16 amino acids. The V gene's germline CDR1 is SGHDT and CDR2 YYEEEE. The V end was cut by 1 base, the J end by 5 bases, with 17 bases between. The CDR3 loop reads CASSLRVGGPVDTQYF. DNA for the CDR3: TGTGCCAGCAGCTTGCGTGTGGGGGGGCCGGTAGATACGCAGTATTTT.

The V call is TRBV7-2, the J call TRBJ1-2; 7 bases fit TRBD1. The V and J ends lost 2 bases and 8 bases, in that order; junction bases with no gene match: 8. The CDR3 spans 14 residues. Germline V gene lookup returns CDR1 SGHTA and CDR2 FQGNSA. Here the CDR3 reads CASSLTRQGYGYTF. CDR3 in DNA: TGTGCCAGCAGCTTAACGAGACAGGGTTACGGCTACACCTTC.

The CDR3 sequence: CASSSFGLGTGPYGYTF. Written as DNA, the CDR3 is TGTGCCAGCAGTTCGTTTGGTCTGGGGACAGGGCCCTATGGCTACACCTTC. The gene calls are TRBV27 and TRBJ1-2; 9 bases map to TRBD1. This CDR3 contains 17 residues. Germline assignment: CDR1 MNHEY and CDR2 SMNVEV (reference sequence). V lost 4 bases, J lost 4 bases, and 13 bases stayed unmatched.

This chain joins TRBV7-3 and TRBJ2-1; TRBD2 agrees at 9 bases. Unmatched junction bases numbered 7, after V lost 1 base and J lost 9 bases. Germline assignment: CDR1 SGHTA and CDR2 FQGTGA. CDR3 length: 15 residues. The CDR3 loop is CASSLNAGGLGEQFF. CDR3 in DNA: TGTGCCAGCAGCTTAAACGCGGGGGGGCTTGGTGAGCAGTTCTTC.